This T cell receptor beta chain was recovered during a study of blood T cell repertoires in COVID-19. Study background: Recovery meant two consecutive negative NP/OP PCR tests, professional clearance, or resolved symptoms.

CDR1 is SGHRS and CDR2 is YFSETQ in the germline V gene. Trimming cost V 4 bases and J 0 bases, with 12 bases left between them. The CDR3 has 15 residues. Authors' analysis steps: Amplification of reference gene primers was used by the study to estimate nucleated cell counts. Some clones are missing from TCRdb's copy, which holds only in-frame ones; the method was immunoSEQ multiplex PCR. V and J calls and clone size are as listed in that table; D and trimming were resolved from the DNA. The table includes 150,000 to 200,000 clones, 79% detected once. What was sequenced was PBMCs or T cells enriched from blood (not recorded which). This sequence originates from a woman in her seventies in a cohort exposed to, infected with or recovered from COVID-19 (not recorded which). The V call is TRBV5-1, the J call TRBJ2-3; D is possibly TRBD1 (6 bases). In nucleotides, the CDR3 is TGCGCCAGCAGCAGGCAGGGGATGAGCACAGATACGCAGTATTTT. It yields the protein CASSRQGMSTDTQYF. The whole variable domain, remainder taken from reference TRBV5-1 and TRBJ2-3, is KAGVTQTPRYLIKTRGQQVTLSCSPISGHRSVSWYQQTPGQGLQFLFEYFSETQRNKGNFPGRFSGRQFSNSRSEMNVSTLELGDSALYLCASSRQGMSTDTQYFGPGTRLTVL.